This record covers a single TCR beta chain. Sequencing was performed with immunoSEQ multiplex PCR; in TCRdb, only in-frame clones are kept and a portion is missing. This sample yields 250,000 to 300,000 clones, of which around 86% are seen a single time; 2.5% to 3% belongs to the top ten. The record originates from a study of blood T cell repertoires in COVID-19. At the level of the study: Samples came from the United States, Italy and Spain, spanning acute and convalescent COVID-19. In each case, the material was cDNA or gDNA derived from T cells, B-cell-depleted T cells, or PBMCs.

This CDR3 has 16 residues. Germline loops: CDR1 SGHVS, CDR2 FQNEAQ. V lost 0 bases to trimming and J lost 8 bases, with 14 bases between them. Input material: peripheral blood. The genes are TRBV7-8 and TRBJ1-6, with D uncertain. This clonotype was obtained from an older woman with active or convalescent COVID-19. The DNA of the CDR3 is TGTGCCAGCAGCTTAGCGGGCACCCAAGGCCATTCACCCCTCCACTTT. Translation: CASSLAGTQGHSPLHF.